This T cell receptor beta chain was captured in a study of human T cells and chemical hapten exposure. Study-wide background: DPC 0.01% went on the upper back by patch test, with reading at 6 days. Study results and caveats: Expanded TCRs made up significantly more big CDR3 similarity clusters than controls did.

Separate cDNA molecules received unique molecular identifiers, which the library attached to them. TCRdb re-derived calls from the RACE reads in MiXCR, one entry per CDR3 protein. The sample yields 250,000 or so distinct CDR3 sequences, 7.5% to 10% seen once. Time point given: pre-sensitization, week 0. Specified treatment: therapeutic diphenylcyclopropenone sensitization with weekly scalp DPC. The drawing of blood occurred before each patch test was applied. V lost 2 bases and J lost 6, with 17 bases in between. Germline CDR1 reads SGHTA; CDR2 reads FQGTGA. The CDR3 length is 15 residues. About this clonotype: The target antigen is unknown.

The V call is TRBV7-3, the J call TRBJ2-7; possible D gene TRBD2, 5 bases. The TCR sequence derives from a woman aged 40 to 55 with alopecia areata. Some clones in this sample may be carry-over from other donors' samples. The specimen comprised whole blood, sampled in connection with sensitization to the hapten diphenylcyclopropenone (DPC). The DNA for the CDR3 is TGTGCCAGCAGCTTATTGCCGACTATCTCGGGCGAGCAGTACTTC. Protein: CASSLLPTISGEQYF.